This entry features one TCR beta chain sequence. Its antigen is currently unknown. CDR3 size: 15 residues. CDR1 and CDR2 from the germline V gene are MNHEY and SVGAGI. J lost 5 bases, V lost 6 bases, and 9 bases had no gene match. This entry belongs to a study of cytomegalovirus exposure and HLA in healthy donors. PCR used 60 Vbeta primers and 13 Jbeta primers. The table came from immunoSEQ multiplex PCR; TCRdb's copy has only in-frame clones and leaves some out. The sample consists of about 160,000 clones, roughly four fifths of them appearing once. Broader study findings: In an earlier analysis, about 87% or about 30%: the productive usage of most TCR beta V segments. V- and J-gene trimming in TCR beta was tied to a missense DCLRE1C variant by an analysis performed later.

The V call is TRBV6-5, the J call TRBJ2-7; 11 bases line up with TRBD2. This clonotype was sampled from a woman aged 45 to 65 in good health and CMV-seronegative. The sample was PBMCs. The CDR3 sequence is CASSGRLAGLNEQYF. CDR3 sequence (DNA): TGTGCCAGCAGCGGCAGACTAGCGGGACTAAACGAGCAGTACTTC.